The T cell receptor beta chain described here comes from a study of blood T cell repertoires in COVID-19 (dated by TCRdb to the early 2020s). Describing the broader study: Collaborator samples came from the United States, Italy and Spain and covered acute and convalescent phases of COVID-19. Samples were obtained from the ongoing ImmuneRACE study (first 160 participants) and from over a thousand subjects provided by 6 global collaborators. The material from the prospective study consisted of cDNA or gDNA derived from T cells, B-cell-depleted T cells, or PBMCs. The repertoires were released in a freely available public database intended as a resource for research on the immune response to SARS-CoV-2. The dataset comprised deeply sampled blood TCRbeta repertoires from subjects exposed to, actively infected with, or recovered from COVID-19. Sample metadata almost always included a de-identified subject ID, COVID-19 status, age in years and sex. Where available, HLA class I and class II types were obtained from metadata supplied by the sample provider rather than from assay-based typing. Paper-wide results and their limitations: The quantity of clinical and demographic metadata differed by source and by participant and was supplied without curation.

TCRbeta CDR3 regions were amplified from genomic DNA using the immunoSEQ Assay, a bias-controlled multiplex PCR. The source study handled its data this way. Within the assay, amplification of reference gene primers was used to estimate how many nucleated cells each sample contained. To quantify the absolute abundance of each unique TCRbeta CDR3 rearrangement, sequence reads were collapsed and filtered. For each sample, productive Simpson clonality was calculated as the square root of Simpson's diversity index over productive rearrangements. What TCRdb holds here is the immuneACCESS table cut down to in-frame rearrangements. Part of the clones is not present; checked against another copy, under half of the missing clones reflect an unresolved V gene, and the others are unexplained. That table is the source of V, J and clone size, and D and trimming were worked out from the DNA. This sample comprises some 280,000 clones, about 89% of them detected only once. Together, the top ten hold under 15% of the sample.

Each collaborating institution followed its own protocols to collect whole blood in K2EDTA tubes. Collaborator samples were shipped for TCRbeta analysis as frozen whole blood, isolated PBMCs, or DNA extracted from either sample type. With regard to this clone: Its antigen remains undetermined. No base qualities exist here, and no much larger clone lies one base off it.

The junction carries 11 bases between V and J, which are trimmed by 3 bases and 2 bases respectively. Counted from cysteine to phenylalanine, this CDR3 has 15 amino acids. Only CDR3 DNA is held: 45 bases, read in frame from base 1. CDR1 LNHDA and CDR2 SQIVND were looked up in the germline V gene (reference sequence). The chain uses TRBV19 and TRBJ1-3; the D gene cannot be named for sure. The clonotype originates from a woman aged 60-75 years with acute or convalescent COVID-19. Sequencing was done on a sample of peripheral blood. The CDR3 protein: CASSMAGNPGNTIYF. The DNA sequence is given as TGTGCCAGTAGTATGGCGGGGAACCCTGGAAACACCATATATTTT.